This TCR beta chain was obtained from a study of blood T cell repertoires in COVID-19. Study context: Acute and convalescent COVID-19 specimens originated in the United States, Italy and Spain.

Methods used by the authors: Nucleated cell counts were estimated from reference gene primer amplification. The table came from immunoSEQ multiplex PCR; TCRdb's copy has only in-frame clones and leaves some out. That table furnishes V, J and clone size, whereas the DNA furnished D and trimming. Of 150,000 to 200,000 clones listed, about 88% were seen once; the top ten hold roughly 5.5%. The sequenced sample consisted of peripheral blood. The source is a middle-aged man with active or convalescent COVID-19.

In DNA form, the CDR3 reads TGCGCCAGCAGCTCAAGGACAGGGGGAACCGGGGAGCTGTTTTTT. Translation gives CASSSRTGGTGELFF. The gene calls are TRBV5-1 and TRBJ2-2; TRBD1 matches at 10 bases. This CDR3 is built from 15 residues. Germline loops: CDR1 SGHRS, CDR2 YFSETQ. J was trimmed by 5 bases and V by 3 bases; bases with no gene match: 4.